This is a list of T cell receptor beta chains from one sample in a study of patients and donors after allogeneic stem cell transplantation. MiXCR, run by TCRdb on the RT-PCR reads, gives a single entry per CDR3 protein. The sample shows 160,000 or so distinct CDR3 sequences, more than 20% of them seen only once. The source material was blood, either unsorted or a sorted T cell fraction (not recorded which). The receptors here all came from a human donor who was either an allogeneic HSCT recipient or a stem cell or donor lymphocyte infusion donor (not recorded which). It is not recorded whose cells these are; they may come from a transplant donor. Both conserved end residues are part of each CDR3. D genes are given only for firm matches. Rows may omit the clone size; those that give it use once, few, many or a size class.

>TRBJ2-1|few|TRBV3-1|.
CASSQDGNSEEQFF
TGTGCCAGCAGCCAAGATGGGAATAGTGAGGAGCAGTTCTTC
>TRBJ1-4|many|TRBV14|.
CASSHTAIGEKLFF
TGTGCCAGCAGCCATACAGCTATTGGTGAAAAACTGTTTTTT
>TRBJ2-1|.|TRBV12-3/TRBV12-4|.
CASSISGASYNEQFF
TGTGCCAGCAGCATCTCTGGGGCGTCCTACAATGAGCAGTTCTTC
>TRBJ1-2|.|TRBV29-1|.
CSGGWTEPTHGGYTF
TGCAGCGGGGGATGGACCGAGCCGACTCATGGGGGCTACACCTTC
>TRBJ2-1|.|TRBV7-2|.
CASSLAHEAHYNEQFF
TGTGCCAGCAGCCTAGCTCACGAGGCCCACTACAATGAGCAGTTCTTC
>TRBJ1-2|many|TRBV24-1|.
CATSGFYGYTF
TGTGCCACCAGTGGCTTCTATGGCTACACCTTC
>TRBJ1-1|.|TRBV19|.
CASSIVVGRENTEAFF
TGTGCCAGTAGTATAGTGGTAGGACGGGAGAACACTGAAGCTTTCTTT
>TRBJ2-1|.|TRBV19|TRBD2
CASSIRTSGNNEQFF
TGTGCCAGTAGTATTCGGACTAGCGGGAACAATGAGCAGTTCTTC
>TRBJ2-7|.|TRBV4-3|.
CASSPRMGPSYEQYF
TGCGCCAGCAGCCCCCGGATGGGTCCCTCCTACGAGCAGTACTTC
>TRBJ2-3|.|TRBV27|TRBD2
CASSLLRTSGADTQYF
TGTGCCAGCAGTCTACTACGGACTAGCGGGGCAGATACGCAGTATTTT
>TRBJ1-2|once|TRBV9|TRBD1
CASSVVRQGLDGYTF
TGTGCCAGCAGCGTAGTGAGACAGGGGCTGGATGGCTACACCTTC
>TRBJ2-7|.|TRBV6-1|.
CASSEAVTSAYYEQYF
TGTGCCAGCAGTGAAGCGGTCACATCAGCCTACTACGAGCAGTACTTC
>TRBJ2-2|few|TRBV20-1|TRBD1
CSAPTGWNGELFF
TGCAGTGCTCCGACAGGGTGGAACGGGGAGCTGTTTTTT
>TRBJ2-4|.|TRBV11-2|.
CASSLNGGPLNIQYF
TGTGCCAGCAGCTTAAATGGGGGTCCTTTAAACATTCAGTACTTC
>TRBJ2-5|.|TRBV15|.
CATSREVMGLLYQETQYF
TGTGCCACCAGCAGAGAGGTTATGGGGTTGCTTTACCAAGAGACCCAGTACTTC
>TRBJ2-5|.|TRBV15|.
CATSRAPVFQETQYF
TGTGCCACCAGCAGAGCTCCGGTATTCCAAGAGACCCAGTACTTC
>TRBJ1-3|.|TRBV12-3/TRBV12-4|.
CASSPDGNTIYF
TGTGCCAGCAGTCCGGACGGAAACACCATATATTTT
>TRBJ1-1|few|TRBV7-9|.
CASTGTGGTEAFF
TGTGCCAGCACCGGAACAGGAGGCACTGAAGCTTTCTTT
>TRBJ2-3|few|TRBV20-1|.
CSARDPNSSRADTQYF
TGCAGTGCTAGAGACCCAAACAGCTCGAGGGCAGATACGCAGTATTTT
>TRBJ2-3|few|TRBV7-2|.
CASSPQRDTQYF
TGTGCCAGCAGCCCCCAGAGAGATACGCAGTATTTT
>TRBJ2-7|few|TRBV20-1|TRBD2
CSAETGTRPYEQYF
TGCAGTGCTGAGACCGGGACTAGACCCTACGAGCAGTACTTC
>TRBJ1-1|few|TRBV28|.
CASSLWDSEAFF
TGTGCCAGCAGTTTATGGGATTCTGAAGCTTTCTTT
>TRBJ2-3|few|TRBV20-1|TRBD2
CSASTSGGSDTQYF
TGCAGTGCTAGCACTAGCGGGGGATCAGATACGCAGTATTTT
>TRBJ2-2|few|TRBV20-1|.
CSARSWGTNPTGELFF
TGCAGTGCTAGATCTTGGGGGACAAACCCTACCGGGGAGCTGTTTTTT
>TRBJ1-5|.|TRBV27|TRBD1
CASRSRGGFQPQHF
TGTGCCAGCAGGTCTAGAGGGGGCTTCCAGCCCCAGCATTTT
>TRBJ1-2|few|TRBV7-2|.
CASSPLTGYTF
TGTGCCAGCAGCCCACTTACCGGCTACACCTTC